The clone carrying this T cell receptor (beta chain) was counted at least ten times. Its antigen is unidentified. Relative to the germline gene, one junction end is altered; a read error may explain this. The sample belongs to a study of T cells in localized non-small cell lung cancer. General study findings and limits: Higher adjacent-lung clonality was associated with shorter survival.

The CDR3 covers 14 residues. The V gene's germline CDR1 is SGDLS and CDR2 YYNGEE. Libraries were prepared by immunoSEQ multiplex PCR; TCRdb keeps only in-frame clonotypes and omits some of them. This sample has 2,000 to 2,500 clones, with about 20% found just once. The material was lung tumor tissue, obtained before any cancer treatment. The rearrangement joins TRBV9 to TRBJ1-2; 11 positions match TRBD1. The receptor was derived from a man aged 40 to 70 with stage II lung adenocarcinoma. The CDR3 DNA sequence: TGTGCCAGCAGCCATGGACAGGGGGCCAGAGGAGTTCCCTTC. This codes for CASSHGQGARGVPF.